This is a list of T cell receptor beta chains from one sample in a study of T-cell reconstitution after alpha-beta-depleted transplantation in children. TCRdb reanalysed the PCR reads using MiXCR and keeps one entry per CDR3 protein. This sample yields 700,000 to 950,000 distinct CDR3 sequences, of which approximately 15% are seen a single time; approximately 5% belongs to the top ten. The specimen was PBMCs, mostly from graft donor cells, collected 360 days after TCRalphabeta/CD19-depleted stem cell transplant. Receptors originate from a male patient younger than 18 who had a stem cell transplant for acute lymphoblastic leukemia, so the T cells may come from the graft donor. Each CDR3 is given with its conserved first and last residue.

v_call,j_call,cdr3_aa
TRBV7-3,TRBJ2-3,CASSAGTNLRTDTQYF
TRBV12-3/TRBV12-4,TRBJ2-1,CASSLGTAPNNEQFF
TRBV20-1,TRBJ1-2,CSARHGPNYGYTF
TRBV9,TRBJ1-6,CANYVMGGPLHF
TRBV5-1,TRBJ2-7,CASRVTSGSNEQYF
TRBV27,TRBJ2-4,CASSRPPGQGGNIQYF
TRBV30,TRBJ2-2,CAWSTSATSGELFF
TRBV7-8,TRBJ2-7,CASSFSGDLSYEQYF
TRBV11-2,TRBJ2-3,CASSYAGTGGPGTQYF
TRBV5-1,TRBJ2-3,CASSLAVGATSTDTQYF
TRBV20-1,TRBJ1-6,CSARDRVRSSYNSPLHF
TRBV7-3,TRBJ1-2,CASSLTGASGGYTF
TRBV12-3/TRBV12-4,TRBJ2-3,CASSLFASGNTDTQYF
TRBV5-1,TRBJ2-2,CATAGTSGTGELFF
TRBV4-1,TRBJ2-2,CASSQSGVLLAGELFF
TRBV5-1,TRBJ1-4,CASSVGLNEKLFF
TRBV20-1,TRBJ1-1,CSARGTGNMNTEAFF
TRBV4-1,TRBJ2-7,CASSQSPPGTGDHEQYF
TRBV5-1,TRBJ2-5,CASFTLAGYQETQYF
TRBV20-1,TRBJ2-3,CSARVQRVTTDTQYF
TRBV27,TRBJ2-7,CASLNQGYEQYF
TRBV5-1,TRBJ2-3,CASSWGDDESTDTQYF
TRBV21-1,TRBJ2-3,CASSKVPGTSGGTDTQYF
TRBV28,TRBJ2-7,CASSLPGQIESYEQYF
TRBV29-1,TRBJ1-1,CSVVEGNTEAFF
TRBV9,TRBJ2-2,CASSPQHVDWGELFF
TRBV7-6,TRBJ2-1,CASSASSGSYNEQFF
TRBV10-3,TRBJ1-1,CAISEVSYTEAFF